This is a list of T cell receptor beta chains from one sample in a study of cytomegalovirus exposure and HLA in healthy donors. TCRdb's table, derived via immunoSEQ multiplex PCR, lists solely in-frame clones and lacks some. In the table there are fewer than 110,000 clones, 76% of which are singletons. Sequenced sample: PBMCs. The receptors stem from a woman between 18 and 29 years old in good health and CMV-seropositive. Each CDR3 is given with its conserved first and last residue. The order of the fields is V gene, J gene, CDR3 protein.

>TRBV2|TRBJ1-1
CASSGGRRGAFF
>TRBV2|TRBJ1-1
CASSAEGASTEAFF
>TRBV6-4|TRBJ2-3
CASSDTSGGADTQYF
>TRBV9|TRBJ2-2
CASGVASGVINTGELFF
>TRBV6-6|TRBJ1-5
CASRAGPAQPQHF
>TRBV16|TRBJ2-1
CASSQSRDNEQFF
>TRBV5-5|TRBJ1-5
CASSLGQGDNQPQHF
>TRBV25-1|TRBJ2-3
CASSDGTALKDTQYF
>TRBV5-1|TRBJ1-4
CASSLVSVINEKLFF
>TRBV4-3|TRBJ2-7
CASSQMTGDGYEQYF
>TRBV6-4|TRBJ2-2
CASSVGTATGELFF
>TRBV10-3|TRBJ2-2
CATQTGQGGTGELFF
>TRBV19|TRBJ1-1
CASNRGNTEAFF
>TRBV6-5|TRBJ2-1
CASSYSDHSAGQQFF
>TRBV11-3|TRBJ2-1
CASSLGQGGYNEQFF
>TRBV11-2|TRBJ2-5
CASTVSGLQETQYF
>TRBV10-2|TRBJ1-2
CASSESGGTNYGYTF
>TRBV9|TRBJ2-7
CASSGDSHRSYEQYF
>TRBV4-2|TRBJ2-7
CASSQVSGNYEQYF
>TRBV18|TRBJ1-3
CASSPSGTGNTIYF
>TRBV11-2|TRBJ2-1
CASSLDQPGLPGNIHEQFF
>TRBV28|TRBJ1-5
CATFDRGNSQPQHF
>TRBV4-3|TRBJ2-7
CASSLGNVGTVTQITVSEQYF
>TRBV7-9|TRBJ1-5
CASSLGTGGVGNQPQHF